Listed below are T cell receptor beta chains from one sample, sequenced in a study of response to subunit inactivated influenza vaccine. From the RT-PCR reads, TCRdb called clonotypes with MiXCR, one entry per CDR3 protein. Here the sample spans hundreds of thousands of distinct CDR3 sequences, 15% to 17% being singletons. This material consisted of PBMCs from blood, taken 11 to 12 days after vaccination. These receptors originate from a man aged 50 or older who received an inactivated influenza vaccine. Both conserved end residues are part of each CDR3. The D gene is left open where the match is weak. The size of a clone is reported for some rows only, either as once, few or many, or as a class for expanded clones.

clone size: .; V gene: TRBV12-3/TRBV12-4; J gene: TRBJ2-3; D gene: .; CDR3 protein: CASSFAQGMSDTQYF; CDR3 DNA: TGTGCCAGCAGTTTTGCGCAGGGGATGTCAGATACGCAGTATTTT
clone size: few; V gene: TRBV11-2; J gene: TRBJ2-1; D gene: .; CDR3 protein: CASSSRAGTHSQFF; CDR3 DNA: TGTGCCAGCAGCTCCCGGGCGGGGACCCATTCCCAGTTCTTC
clone size: .; V gene: TRBV7-6; J gene: TRBJ2-1; D gene: .; CDR3 protein: CASSSHGPGEQFF; CDR3 DNA: TGTGCCAGCAGCTCACACGGACCGGGAGAGCAGTTCTTC
clone size: .; V gene: TRBV28; J gene: TRBJ1-6; D gene: .; CDR3 protein: CASSLFRGTNSPLHF; CDR3 DNA: TGTGCCAGCAGTTTATTCCGGGGGACCAATTCACCCCTCCACTTT
clone size: .; V gene: TRBV5-6; J gene: TRBJ1-2; D gene: TRBD1; CDR3 protein: CASSVRHTGVGYTF; CDR3 DNA: TGTGCCAGCAGCGTTCGCCACACAGGGGTTGGCTACACCTTC
clone size: few; V gene: TRBV29-1; J gene: TRBJ2-1; D gene: .; CDR3 protein: CSVSGTRPDNEQFF; CDR3 DNA: TGCAGCGTTTCCGGGACACGTCCTGACAATGAGCAGTTCTTC
clone size: .; V gene: TRBV5-1; J gene: TRBJ2-3; D gene: TRBD2; CDR3 protein: CASDPGSGSGTDTQYF; CDR3 DNA: TGCGCCAGCGACCCCGGTAGCGGGAGTGGGACAGATACGCAGTATTTT
clone size: .; V gene: TRBV20-1; J gene: TRBJ2-7; D gene: TRBD1; CDR3 protein: CSARDVGTGGAYEQYF; CDR3 DNA: TGCAGTGCTAGAGATGTGGGGACAGGGGGGGCCTACGAGCAGTACTTC
clone size: many; V gene: TRBV5-1; J gene: TRBJ2-7; D gene: .; CDR3 protein: CASSPRTAYEQYF; CDR3 DNA: TGCGCCAGCAGCCCTAGGACAGCGTACGAGCAGTACTTC
clone size: many; V gene: TRBV7-9; J gene: TRBJ2-1; D gene: TRBD2; CDR3 protein: CASSASGRPNNEQFF; CDR3 DNA: TGTGCCAGCAGCGCTAGCGGGAGGCCAAACAATGAGCAGTTCTTC
clone size: many; V gene: TRBV12-3/TRBV12-4; J gene: TRBJ2-2; D gene: .; CDR3 protein: CASSFRGSGELFF; CDR3 DNA: TGCGCCAGCAGCTTCAGAGGGAGCGGGGAGCTGTTTTTT
clone size: many; V gene: TRBV12-3/TRBV12-4; J gene: TRBJ2-2; D gene: .; CDR3 protein: CASNLGGANTGELFF; CDR3 DNA: TGTGCCAGCAATTTAGGGGGGGCGAACACCGGGGAGCTGTTTTTT
clone size: few; V gene: TRBV7-2; J gene: TRBJ2-7; D gene: TRBD2; CDR3 protein: CASSLVELAGEQYF; CDR3 DNA: TGTGCCAGCAGCTTAGTCGAGCTAGCGGGCGAGCAGTACTTC
clone size: few; V gene: TRBV27; J gene: TRBJ1-5; D gene: .; CDR3 protein: CASSTIAGNQPQHF; CDR3 DNA: TGTGCCAGCAGTACTATAGCGGGCAATCAGCCCCAGCATTTT
clone size: .; V gene: TRBV12-3/TRBV12-4; J gene: TRBJ2-5; D gene: .; CDR3 protein: CASGIVETQYF; CDR3 DNA: TGTGCCAGCGGGATAGTAGAGACCCAGTACTTC
clone size: few; V gene: TRBV20-1; J gene: TRBJ1-1; D gene: .; CDR3 protein: CSARGVKGSFEAFF; CDR3 DNA: TGCAGTGCTAGAGGGGTTAAGGGCAGTTTTGAGGCTTTCTTT
clone size: .; V gene: TRBV6-1; J gene: TRBJ1-2; D gene: TRBD1; CDR3 protein: CASTPGQGDSGYTF; CDR3 DNA: TGTGCCAGCACCCCGGGACAGGGGGATAGTGGCTACACCTTC
clone size: few; V gene: TRBV28; J gene: TRBJ1-2; D gene: .; CDR3 protein: CASSLTSNYGYTF; CDR3 DNA: TGTGCCAGCAGTTTAACCAGTAACTATGGCTACACCTTC
clone size: many; V gene: TRBV12-3/TRBV12-4; J gene: TRBJ2-5; D gene: TRBD2; CDR3 protein: CASSFGLASQETQYF; CDR3 DNA: TGTGCCAGCAGTTTTGGACTAGCGTCACAAGAGACCCAGTACTTC
clone size: few; V gene: TRBV5-6; J gene: TRBJ2-7; D gene: TRBD1; CDR3 protein: CASSRGTGFGREQYF; CDR3 DNA: TGTGCCAGCAGCCGGGGGACAGGTTTCGGGAGAGAGCAGTACTTC
clone size: .; V gene: TRBV2; J gene: TRBJ2-3; D gene: TRBD1; CDR3 protein: CASSSTGVWTDTQYF; CDR3 DNA: TGTGCCAGCAGTTCGACAGGGGTTTGGACAGATACGCAGTATTTT
clone size: .; V gene: TRBV6-1; J gene: TRBJ1-1; D gene: .; CDR3 protein: CASRKEDLLNTEAFF; CDR3 DNA: TGTGCCAGCAGGAAAGAGGACTTATTGAACACTGAAGCTTTCTTT
clone size: .; V gene: TRBV3-1; J gene: TRBJ1-1; D gene: .; CDR3 protein: CASSQASGVLNTEAFF; CDR3 DNA: TGTGCCAGCAGCCAAGCCTCAGGGGTGTTGAACACTGAAGCTTTCTTT
clone size: few; V gene: TRBV28; J gene: TRBJ2-1; D gene: TRBD1; CDR3 protein: CASSLWQGARSNEQFF; CDR3 DNA: TGTGCCAGCAGTTTATGGCAGGGGGCGAGGAGCAATGAGCAGTTCTTC
clone size: .; V gene: TRBV20-1; J gene: TRBJ2-7; D gene: .; CDR3 protein: CSASRTAYEQYF; CDR3 DNA: TGCAGTGCTAGCCGGACTGCCTACGAGCAGTACTTC
clone size: few; V gene: TRBV6-1; J gene: TRBJ2-3; D gene: .; CDR3 protein: CASRFRQEGGTDTQYF; CDR3 DNA: TGTGCCAGCAGGTTCCGACAGGAGGGAGGCACAGATACGCAGTATTTT
clone size: .; V gene: TRBV4-3; J gene: TRBJ2-2; D gene: .; CDR3 protein: CASSQEPGTGTGELFF; CDR3 DNA: TGCGCCAGCAGCCAAGAACCGGGGACGGGAACCGGGGAGCTGTTTTTT
clone size: few; V gene: TRBV5-1; J gene: TRBJ2-5; D gene: TRBD1; CDR3 protein: CASSDDRGTETQYF; CDR3 DNA: TGCGCCAGCAGCGATGACAGGGGAACGGAGACCCAGTACTTC
clone size: .; V gene: TRBV10-3; J gene: TRBJ1-5; D gene: .; CDR3 protein: CAIAQNSNQPQHF; CDR3 DNA: TGTGCCATCGCACAGAATAGCAATCAGCCCCAGCATTTT
clone size: .; V gene: TRBV27; J gene: TRBJ2-5; D gene: .; CDR3 protein: CASSTNKETQYF; CDR3 DNA: TGTGCCAGCAGTACCAATAAAGAGACCCAGTACTTC
clone size: many; V gene: TRBV25-1; J gene: TRBJ1-2; D gene: TRBD1; CDR3 protein: CASSVYRGGYTF; CDR3 DNA: TGTGCCAGCAGCGTCTACAGGGGTGGCTACACCTTC
clone size: .; V gene: TRBV11-2; J gene: TRBJ1-1; D gene: .; CDR3 protein: CASSLPPGLGAFF; CDR3 DNA: TGTGCCAGCAGCTTACCCCCAGGGCTCGGAGCTTTCTTT
clone size: few; V gene: TRBV4-3; J gene: TRBJ2-7; D gene: .; CDR3 protein: CASSQVNPSYEQYF; CDR3 DNA: TGCGCCAGCAGCCAAGTAAATCCCTCCTACGAGCAGTACTTC
clone size: few; V gene: TRBV10-2; J gene: TRBJ2-1; D gene: .; CDR3 protein: CASSRTMTSSSYNEQFF; CDR3 DNA: TGCGCCAGCAGCCGAACGATGACAAGCAGCTCCTACAATGAGCAGTTCTTC
clone size: .; V gene: TRBV7-2; J gene: TRBJ2-3; D gene: .; CDR3 protein: CASSGNHQGTPQYF; CDR3 DNA: TGTGCCAGCAGCGGTAACCATCAGGGGACCCCGCAGTATTTT
clone size: few; V gene: TRBV7-9; J gene: TRBJ1-2; D gene: .; CDR3 protein: CASSPMPVAYGYTF; CDR3 DNA: TGTGCCAGCAGCCCGATGCCAGTTGCCTATGGCTACACCTTC
clone size: few; V gene: TRBV20-1; J gene: TRBJ2-1; D gene: TRBD2; CDR3 protein: CSAWTSGSPLSYNEQFF; CDR3 DNA: TGCAGTGCCTGGACTAGCGGGAGCCCCCTCTCCTACAATGAGCAGTTCTTC
clone size: few; V gene: TRBV12-3/TRBV12-4; J gene: TRBJ2-7; D gene: .; CDR3 protein: CASSLTPPEQYF; CDR3 DNA: TGTGCCAGCAGTTTGACCCCGCCCGAGCAGTACTTC
clone size: few; V gene: TRBV6-5; J gene: TRBJ2-7; D gene: .; CDR3 protein: CASSYSQGYYEQYF; CDR3 DNA: TGTGCCAGCAGTTACTCGCAGGGGTACTACGAGCAGTACTTC
clone size: few; V gene: TRBV7-9; J gene: TRBJ1-1; D gene: .; CDR3 protein: CASSLERRGRTEAFF; CDR3 DNA: TGTGCCAGCAGCTTAGAGAGGCGGGGAAGGACTGAAGCTTTCTTT
clone size: few; V gene: TRBV6-5; J gene: TRBJ2-7; D gene: .; CDR3 protein: CASSYSVRGYEQYF; CDR3 DNA: TGTGCCAGCAGTTACTCGGTCCGGGGCTACGAGCAGTACTTC
clone size: many; V gene: TRBV4-3; J gene: TRBJ1-4; D gene: .; CDR3 protein: CASSQDLGQANEKLFF; CDR3 DNA: TGCGCCAGCAGCCAAGATTTGGGGCAGGCTAATGAAAAACTGTTTTTT
clone size: .; V gene: TRBV30; J gene: TRBJ2-4; D gene: .; CDR3 protein: CAWSQGSQNIQYF; CDR3 DNA: TGTGCCTGGTCCCAGGGGAGTCAAAACATTCAGTACTTC
clone size: once; V gene: TRBV7-9; J gene: TRBJ1-1; D gene: TRBD1; CDR3 protein: CASSRDRVQVTEAFF; CDR3 DNA: TGTGCCAGCAGCAGGGACAGGGTTCAGGTCACTGAAGCTTTCTTT
clone size: few; V gene: TRBV5-6; J gene: TRBJ1-2; D gene: TRBD1; CDR3 protein: CASSWSGTGNYGYTF; CDR3 DNA: TGTGCCAGCAGCTGGTCCGGGACAGGGAACTATGGCTACACCTTC
clone size: few; V gene: TRBV7-9; J gene: TRBJ1-1; D gene: .; CDR3 protein: CASSLGEFGTRDEAFF; CDR3 DNA: TGTGCCAGCAGCTTAGGTGAGTTCGGGACAAGAGATGAAGCTTTCTTT
clone size: many; V gene: TRBV4-3; J gene: TRBJ1-2; D gene: .; CDR3 protein: CASSQERNYGYTF; CDR3 DNA: TGCGCCAGCAGCCAAGAGAGAAACTATGGCTACACCTTC
clone size: .; V gene: TRBV11-2; J gene: TRBJ2-1; D gene: TRBD2; CDR3 protein: CASSLPSSGGYNEQFF; CDR3 DNA: TGTGCCAGCAGCTTACCGTCTAGCGGGGGCTACAATGAGCAGTTCTTC
clone size: .; V gene: TRBV4-1; J gene: TRBJ1-1; D gene: .; CDR3 protein: CASSPETRNTEAFF; CDR3 DNA: TGCGCCAGCAGCCCAGAGACTAGGAACACTGAAGCTTTCTTT
clone size: .; V gene: TRBV18; J gene: TRBJ1-6; D gene: .; CDR3 protein: CASSPRASNSPLHF; CDR3 DNA: TGTGCCAGCTCGCCTAGGGCGAGTAATTCACCCCTCCACTTT